This TCR beta chain was retrieved from a study of cytomegalovirus exposure and HLA in healthy donors. This PCR relied on a set of 60 Vbeta primers and 13 Jbeta primers. The protocol was immunoSEQ multiplex PCR, while the TCRdb copy is restricted to in-frame clones and leaves out a portion. This table has around 170,000 clones, around 82% appearing once. In germline, CDR1 is SGHRS, CDR2 YFSETQ. CDR3 length: 15 residues. V shed 8 bases, J shed 2 bases, and the junction held 7 bases outside the gene matches. This clone was seen a handful of times. The clonotype originates from a boy between 2 and 10 years old in good health and CMV-seronegative. This chain connects TRBV5-1 to TRBJ2-6, with 7 bases identical to TRBD1. Sequences were obtained from PBMCs. The CDR3 spells CASTKDRAGANVLTF. As DNA, the CDR3 is TGCGCCAGTACTAAAGACAGGGCTGGGGCCAACGTCCTGACTTTC.